Listed below are T cell receptor beta chains from one sample, sequenced in a study of CD8+ T cells in alopecia areata. Clones were sequenced by immunoSEQ multiplex PCR, and TCRdb holds only the in-frame ones, with some missing. In the table there are some 190,000 clones, about 60% of which are singletons. The input for sequencing was CD4+ T cells sorted from blood, taken at week 4, from a patient treated with tofacitinib. These receptor sequences come from a human donor with alopecia areata. CDR3s include the opening cysteine and the closing phenylalanine or tryptophan. D genes are given only for firm matches. Only part of the rows carry a size: once, few, many, or a class if the clone is expanded.

j_call,clone_size,d_call,v_call,cdr3_nt,cdr3_aa
TRBJ2-7,NA,NA,TRBV4-3,TGCGCCAGCAGCCAATCCGAACGCAACGAGCAGTACTTC,CASSQSERNEQYF
TRBJ2-7,NA,NA,TRBV2,TGTGCCAGCAGGGGGACACCAGCTTACGAGCAGTACTTC,CASRGTPAYEQYF
TRBJ2-6,once,NA,TRBV30,TGTGCCTGGAGTGTACTCTCTGGGGCCAACGTCCTGACTTTC,CAWSVLSGANVLTF
TRBJ2-7,once,NA,TRBV27,TGTGCCAGCAAGGGACTCGGACAGTACTTC,CASKGLGQYF
TRBJ2-4,NA,TRBD2,TRBV4-2,TGTGCCAGCAGCCGAAGACTAGCGGGAGGGCCTAATTACATTCAGTACTTC,CASSRRLAGGPNYIQYF
TRBJ2-1,NA,NA,TRBV29-1,TGCAGCGTTGAAGTTAGAGTACACGACGGGTTCGGTGAGCAGTTCTTC,CSVEVRVHDGFGEQFF
TRBJ2-3,NA,NA,TRBV25-1,TGTGCCAGCAGTGATCGGGGAGAGGGGACAGATACGCAGTATTTT,CASSDRGEGTDTQYF
TRBJ2-7,once,TRBD1,TRBV29-1,TGCAGCGGACAGGGGAGCTCCTACGAGCAGTACTTC,CSGQGSSYEQYF
TRBJ2-3,NA,TRBD2,TRBV5-1,TGCGCCAGCAGCCGTCCCGCGGGAGGAACAGATACGCAGTATTTT,CASSRPAGGTDTQYF
TRBJ2-3,once,NA,TRBV29-1,TGCAGCGTTTCCGGGGCTGATAAAGATACGCAGTATTTT,CSVSGADKDTQYF
TRBJ1-5,NA,NA,TRBV30,TGTGCCTGGAGTGTACAGCCAAATCAGCCCCAGCATTTT,CAWSVQPNQPQHF
TRBJ1-3,NA,NA,TRBV29-1,TGCAGCGTTGTCGCCCCGGCTGGAAACACCATATATTTT,CSVVAPAGNTIYF
TRBJ1-2,NA,NA,TRBV5-6,TGTGCCAGCAGCCCCGGGACCCCGGGCTACACCTTC,CASSPGTPGYTF
TRBJ2-7,few,NA,TRBV4-1,TGCGCCAGCAGCCAAGATCTGACGGGGAGCTCCTACGAGCAGTACTTC,CASSQDLTGSSYEQYF
TRBJ2-5,NA,NA,TRBV6-6,TGTGCCAGCAGCCTCACGGGGTTAGAGACCCAGTACTTC,CASSLTGLETQYF
TRBJ1-4,NA,NA,TRBV7-9,TGTGCCGGGACTCGAGATGAAAAACTGTTTTTT,CAGTRDEKLFF
TRBJ2-2,NA,NA,TRBV5-4,TGTGCCAGCAGCTCCAGCGGACCGAACACCGGGGAGCTGTTTTTT,CASSSSGPNTGELFF
TRBJ1-1,NA,TRBD1,TRBV5-1,TGCGCCAGCAGCTTGTTGGGACAGGGCGTCACTGAAGCTTTCTTT,CASSLLGQGVTEAFF
TRBJ2-1,NA,TRBD1,TRBV2,TGTGCCAGCAGTGTAAGGGGGCCCTCCTACAATGAGCAGTTCTTC,CASSVRGPSYNEQFF
TRBJ2-7,few,NA,TRBV7-2,TGTGCCAGCAGCCTGGACTCGTTCTACGAGCAGTACTTC,CASSLDSFYEQYF
TRBJ2-7,NA,NA,TRBV4-3,TGCGCCAGCAGCCGGGTCGCAGGGACCTACGAGCAGTACTTC,CASSRVAGTYEQYF
TRBJ1-2,NA,NA,TRBV18,TGTGCCAGCGGGGAACGTAACTATGGCTACACCTTC,CASGERNYGYTF
TRBJ1-1,NA,NA,TRBV28,TGTGCCAGCAGTCCGAAAGTCCGGGCTTTCTTT,CASSPKVRAFF
TRBJ2-3,NA,TRBD2,TRBV7-2,TGTGCCAGCAGCCGCCTTAGAGCGGGAGGTACAGATACGCAGTATTTT,CASSRLRAGGTDTQYF
TRBJ2-5,NA,NA,TRBV28,TGTGCCAGCAGTAGGGTGCAAGAGACCCAGTACTTC,CASSRVQETQYF
TRBJ1-5,NA,NA,TRBV30,TGTGCCTGGAGAGACGGGAACAATCAGCCCCAGCATTTT,CAWRDGNNQPQHF
TRBJ1-2,NA,NA,TRBV4-2,TGTGCCAGCAGCCACAGAACCTCCGGGATTGCCGGCTACACCTTC,CASSHRTSGIAGYTF
TRBJ2-5,few,NA,TRBV5-1,TGCGCCAGCAGCTTGTCCCAGACAGGAAAAGAGACCCAGTACTTC,CASSLSQTGKETQYF
TRBJ2-1,few,NA,TRBV29-1,TGCAGCACTGAAACTCAACTATACGACAATGAGCAGTTCTTC,CSTETQLYDNEQFF
TRBJ2-5,NA,TRBD2,TRBV27,TGTGCCACTAACGGGACTAGCGGGAGCCCCTACCAAGAGACCCAGTACTTC,CATNGTSGSPYQETQYF
TRBJ1-2,NA,TRBD1,TRBV7-9,TGTGCCAGCAGCTCTTGGGACAGGATGGGTGGCTACACCTTC,CASSSWDRMGGYTF
TRBJ2-3,NA,TRBD2,TRBV7-2,TGTGCCAGCAGCCTCGCACGGGGGGGAGATACGCAGTATTTT,CASSLARGGDTQYF
TRBJ2-1,NA,NA,TRBV29-1,TGCAGCGTTGAGGTCCGGACCGCTAGCTCCTACAATGAGCAGTTCTTC,CSVEVRTASSYNEQFF
TRBJ1-5,NA,NA,TRBV9,TGTGCCAGCAGCCCTGCCAGGGAGGGTCAGCCCCAGCATTTT,CASSPAREGQPQHF
TRBJ2-1,few,NA,TRBV30,TGTGCGGGTTGGGGTAACAATGAGCAGTTCTTC,CAGWGNNEQFF
TRBJ2-6,NA,TRBD1,TRBV28,TGTGCCAGCAGCCTGGGACAGGTGGGATGGTATGCTGGGGCCAACGTCCTGACTTTC,CASSLGQVGWYAGANVLTF
TRBJ2-5,NA,NA,TRBV30,TGTGCCTGGAGTGTACTCAGGGGTCAGACCCAGTACTTC,CAWSVLRGQTQYF
TRBJ1-1,NA,NA,TRBV23-1,TGCGCCAGCAGTCACGGGGCGGACACTGAAGCTTTCTTT,CASSHGADTEAFF
TRBJ1-5,NA,TRBD1,TRBV6-6,TGTGCCAGCAGTTACTTCAGGGGGAGCAATCAGCCCCAGCATTTT,CASSYFRGSNQPQHF
TRBJ2-2,NA,TRBD1,TRBV9,TGTGCCAGCAGCGTAGGGCCAGGGGGCGGAACCGGGGAGCTGTTTTTT,CASSVGPGGGTGELFF
TRBJ1-2,NA,NA,TRBV6-5,TGTGCCAGCAGTTACCACGCAGGGTGGTATGGCTACACCTTC,CASSYHAGWYGYTF
TRBJ2-7,NA,NA,TRBV5-1,TGCGCCAGCAGCGTGGACACCGCGGGCGAGCAGTACTTC,CASSVDTAGEQYF
TRBJ1-5,NA,NA,TRBV28,TGTGCCAGCAGTACCGGTGGGCGGCCCCAGCATTTT,CASSTGGRPQHF
TRBJ2-3,NA,NA,TRBV28,TGTGCCAGTAACCCCCCCGGCCCAGATACGCAGTATTTT,CASNPPGPDTQYF
TRBJ1-5,NA,TRBD1,TRBV28,TGTGCCAGCAGTTTGGCGGGGACAGGGCTTGGTCAGCCCCAGCATTTT,CASSLAGTGLGQPQHF
TRBJ2-7,NA,NA,TRBV30,TGTGCCTGGAAAGGTCGTGAGGGAGCCCACTACGAGCAGTACTTC,CAWKGREGAHYEQYF
TRBJ2-7,once,NA,TRBV27,TGTGCCAGCAGTCGGATCGTCGGACCCAGGATGACCTACGAGCAGTACTTC,CASSRIVGPRMTYEQYF
TRBJ2-6,NA,NA,TRBV18,TGTGCCAGCTCACCGGCGCACTCTGGGGCCAACGTCCTGACTTTC,CASSPAHSGANVLTF
TRBJ2-3,NA,NA,TRBV30,TGTGCCTGGAGGGGTAGGGTTTCGACAGATACGCAGTATTTT,CAWRGRVSTDTQYF